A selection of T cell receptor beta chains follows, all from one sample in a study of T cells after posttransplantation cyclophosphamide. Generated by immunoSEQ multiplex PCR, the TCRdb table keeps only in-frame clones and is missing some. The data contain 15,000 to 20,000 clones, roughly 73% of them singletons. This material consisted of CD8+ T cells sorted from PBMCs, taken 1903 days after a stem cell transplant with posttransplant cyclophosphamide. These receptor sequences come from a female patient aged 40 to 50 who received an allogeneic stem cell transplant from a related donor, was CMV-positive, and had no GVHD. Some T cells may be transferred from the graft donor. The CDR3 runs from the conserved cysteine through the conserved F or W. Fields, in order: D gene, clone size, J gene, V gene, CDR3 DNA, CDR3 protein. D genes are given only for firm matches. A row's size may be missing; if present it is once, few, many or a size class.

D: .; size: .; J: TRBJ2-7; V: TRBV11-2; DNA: TGTGCCAGCAGCTTAGACCCTTCTGACGAGCAGTACTTC; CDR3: CASSLDPSDEQYF
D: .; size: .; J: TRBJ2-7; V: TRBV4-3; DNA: TGCGCCAGCAGCCCGCGACAGGACGGAGCCTACGAGCAGTACTTC; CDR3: CASSPRQDGAYEQYF
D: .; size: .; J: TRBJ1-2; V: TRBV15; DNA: TGTGCCACCAGCAGAGAGAACAGCTATGGCTACACCTTC; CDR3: CATSRENSYGYTF
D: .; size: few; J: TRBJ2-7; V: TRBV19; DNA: TGTGCCAGTAGTATTTTATCAGGGTCCCACGAGCAGTACTTC; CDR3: CASSILSGSHEQYF
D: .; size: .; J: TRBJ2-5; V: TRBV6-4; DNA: TGTGCCAGGTTACCTACTAGCTCCCCAGAGACCCAGTACTTC; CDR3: CARLPTSSPETQYF
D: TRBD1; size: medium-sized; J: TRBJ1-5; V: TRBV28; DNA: TGTGCCAGCAGCATGGGACAGGGAAATCAGCCCCAGCATTTT; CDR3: CASSMGQGNQPQHF
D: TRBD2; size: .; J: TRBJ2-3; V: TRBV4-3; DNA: TGCGCCAGCAGCCAAGATGAGCTAGCGGGGGAAGATACGCAGTATTTT; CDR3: CASSQDELAGEDTQYF
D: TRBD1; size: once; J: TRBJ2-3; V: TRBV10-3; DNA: TGTGCCATCAGTCCGGACAGGGGGATGTTGGGCACAGATACGCAGTATTTT; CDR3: CAISPDRGMLGTDTQYF
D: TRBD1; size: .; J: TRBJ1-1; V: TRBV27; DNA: TGTGCCAGCAGTTTAGAGGACAGGGGGCCTGATACTGAAGCTTTCTTT; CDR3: CASSLEDRGPDTEAFF
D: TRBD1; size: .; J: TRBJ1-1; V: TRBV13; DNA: TGTGCCAGCAGCTTGGCGGGACAGACTAACACTGAAGCTTTCTTT; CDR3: CASSLAGQTNTEAFF